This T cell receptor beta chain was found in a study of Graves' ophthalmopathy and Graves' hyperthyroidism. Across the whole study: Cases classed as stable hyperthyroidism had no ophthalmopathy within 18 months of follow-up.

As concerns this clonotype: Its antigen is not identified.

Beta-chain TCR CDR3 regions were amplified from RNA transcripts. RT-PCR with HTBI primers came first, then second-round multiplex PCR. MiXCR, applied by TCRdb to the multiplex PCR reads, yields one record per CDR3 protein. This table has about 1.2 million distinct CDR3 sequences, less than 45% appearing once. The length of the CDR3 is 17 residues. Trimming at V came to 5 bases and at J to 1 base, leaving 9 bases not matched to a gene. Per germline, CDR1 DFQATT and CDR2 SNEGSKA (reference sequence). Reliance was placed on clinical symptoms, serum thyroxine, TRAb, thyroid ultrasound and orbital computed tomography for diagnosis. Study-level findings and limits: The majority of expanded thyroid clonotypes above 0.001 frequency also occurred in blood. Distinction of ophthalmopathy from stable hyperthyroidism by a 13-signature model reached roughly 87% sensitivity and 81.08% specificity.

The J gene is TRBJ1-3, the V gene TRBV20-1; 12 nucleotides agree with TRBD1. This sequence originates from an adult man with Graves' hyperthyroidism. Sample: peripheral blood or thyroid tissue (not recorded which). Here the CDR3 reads CSALSPGQGASGNTIYF. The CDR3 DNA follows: TGCAGTGCTCTCTCCCCGGGACAGGGGGCTTCTGGAAACACCATATATTTT.